This TCR beta chain was obtained from a study of shared clonotypes between healthy human individuals. About the research overall: Three CD4 naive, three CD4 memory, two CD8 naive and one CD8 memory plate were used per donor.

The method was immunoSEQ multiplex PCR; TCRdb's version includes in-frame clones alone and lacks a portion of them. The sample comprises millions of clones, about 95% of which are singletons, and 0.9% to 1.4% rests with the top ten. Terminally differentiated effector memory CD45RA+ cells were excluded from the naive CD8 cells, which were CD45RO-negative and positively selected for CCR7. The CDR3 runs 13 residues. The V segment lost 8 bases and the J segment 5 bases; nucleotides outside the gene matches: 5. Looked up from germline, CDR1 is SNHLY and CDR2 is FYNNEI. Findings of the study overall: What naive subsets generally showed was a larger estimated richness than memory subsets showed. The four-donor shared clonotypes exceeded non-shared clonotypes in generation probability, with non-shared ones scoring lower.

As concerns this clone: What it recognizes is unknown.

The chain joins TRBV2 to TRBJ1-2; TRBD1 agrees at 10 bases. The specimen was naive CD8+ T cells sorted from blood. The clonotype originates from a man between 18 and 29 years old in good health. DNA for the CDR3: TGTGCCAGCGCCGGGACAGGGGTTTATGGCTACACCTTC. Translating it yields CASAGTGVYGYTF.